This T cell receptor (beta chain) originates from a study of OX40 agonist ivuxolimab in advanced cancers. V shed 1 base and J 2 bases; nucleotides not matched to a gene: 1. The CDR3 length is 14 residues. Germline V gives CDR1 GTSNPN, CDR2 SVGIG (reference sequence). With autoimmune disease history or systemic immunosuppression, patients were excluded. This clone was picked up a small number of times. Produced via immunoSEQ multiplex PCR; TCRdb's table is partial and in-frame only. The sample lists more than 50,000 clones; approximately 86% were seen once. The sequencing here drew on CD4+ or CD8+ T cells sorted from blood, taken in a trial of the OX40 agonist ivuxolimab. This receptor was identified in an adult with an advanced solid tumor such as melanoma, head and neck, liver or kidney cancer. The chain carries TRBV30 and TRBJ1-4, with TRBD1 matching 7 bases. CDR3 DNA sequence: TGTGCCTGGAGTGACAGGGGTACTAATGAAAAACTGTTTTTT. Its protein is CAWSDRGTNEKLFF.